A single sample gave rise to the 4 T cell receptor beta chains below, sequenced in a study of Tregs in tolerant kidney transplant recipients. Measured with immunoSEQ multiplex PCR; TCRdb has only the in-frame clones, and not every one. Of about 66,000 clones detected, just under 95% appear once; the ten largest clones hold about 10%. Sample: CD8+ T cells from blood, taken before the transplant. The receptors derive from a human donor who received a combined kidney and bone marrow transplant.

This chain uses TRBV5-1 with TRBJ2-2; 15 nucleotides line up with TRBD2. V shed 0 bases, J shed 4 bases, and the junction held 7 bases outside the gene matches. This CDR3 is built from 19 residues. Germline V gives CDR1 SGHRS, CDR2 YFSETQ. As DNA, the CDR3 is TGCGCCAGCAGCTTGGTTGGACTAGCGGGAGGGCCGGTCACCGGGGAGCTGTTTTTT. Protein: CASSLVGLAGGPVTGELFF.

This sequence joins TRBV19 and TRBJ1-6; D is perhaps TRBD1 (6 bases). The CDR3 consists of 16 residues. Trimming pared 3 bases from V and 5 bases from J, leaving 14 bases between. CDR1 and CDR2 from the germline V gene are LNHDA and SQIVND (reference sequence). CDR3 loop: CASSIGTRGNNSPLHF. The CDR3 region has the DNA TGTGCCAGTAGTATCGGGACAAGGGGTAATAATTCACCCCTCCACTTT.

The chain carries TRBV4-1 and TRBJ1-2, with 7 bases that match TRBD1. CDR1 MGHRA and CDR2 YSYEKL come from the germline V gene. V gave up 4 bases and J gave up 8 bases; unmatched junction bases: 10. The CDR3 has 14 amino acids. The CDR3 coding sequence is TGCGCCAGCAGCCCTCCAGGGGGGATGCTGGGCTACACCTTC. This gives the protein CASSPPGGMLGYTF.

The genes are TRBV27 and TRBJ2-1; D unclear. The CDR3 is made up of 13 amino acids. V lost 1 base to trimming and J lost 4 bases, with 5 bases between them. Germline V lookup: CDR1 MNHEY, CDR2 SMNVEV (reference sequence). The CDR3 sequence is CASSLYSYNEQFF. In DNA, the CDR3 is TGTGCCAGCAGTTTATACAGTTACAATGAGCAGTTCTTC.